This T cell receptor beta chain was observed in a study of blood T cell repertoires in COVID-19. The germline V gene encodes CDR1 MNHEY and CDR2 SVGAGI. V lost 1 base, J lost 0 bases, and 7 bases lay in between. This CDR3 region has 15 residues. TCRdb's copy holds only in-frame clones and misses some; the assay was immunoSEQ multiplex PCR. Among more than 110,000 clones, approximately 80% were seen once, and the ten largest hold about 7%. The V and J genes are TRBV6-5 and TRBJ1-3; D gene ambiguous. The sequence was collected from a human donor in a cohort sampled during active COVID-19. The sequenced material came from peripheral blood. The chain's CDR3 is CASSYLPSSGNTIYF. CDR3 DNA sequence: TGTGCCAGCAGTTACTTACCTAGCTCTGGAAACACCATATATTTT.